Listed below are T cell receptor beta chains from one sample, sequenced in a study of T-cell memory formation after mild COVID-19. TCRdb used MiXCR to reprocess the 5' RACE reads, holding one entry per CDR3 protein. The repertoire consists of around 340,000 distinct CDR3 sequences, with approximately 15% occurring once and the leading ten covering roughly a fifth. The sequenced sample was PBMCs or a T cell subset sorted from them (not recorded which). Receptor source: a man aged 18 to 30 who had mild COVID-19 (a few samples of this study predate the infection). Cell type and time point are not known. The CDR3 runs from the conserved cysteine through the conserved F or W. The D gene is left open where the match is weak. Only part of the rows carry a size: once, few, many, or a class if the clone is expanded.

TRBJ1-5 few . 13 TRBV12-3/TRBV12-4 TGTGCCAGCAGCCCGCATCGAGGTCAGCCCCAGCATTTT CASSPHRGQPQHF
TRBJ2-7 many . 11 TRBV19 TGTGCCAGTAGCCTCGGGAGCGAGCAGTACTTC CASSLGSEQYF
TRBJ1-1 . TRBD1 14 TRBV5-1 TGCGCCAGCAGCCCGGGACAGAGCTTCACTGAAGCTTTCTTT CASSPGQSFTEAFF
TRBJ1-1 few . 13 TRBV6-2/TRBV6-3 TGTGCCAGCAGTTATGACCCTTACACTGAAGCTTTCTTT CASSYDPYTEAFF
TRBJ2-1 . TRBD2 16 TRBV7-2 TGTGCCAGAAGCTTACAAGCGGGGGGGCACATGAATGAGCAGTTCTTC CARSLQAGGHMNEQFF
TRBJ2-5 . . 15 TRBV10-2 TGCGCCAGCAGTGAGTCGAAAACTCTCTCGAGGACCCAGTACTTC CASSESKTLSRTQYF
TRBJ2-2 few . 16 TRBV12-3/TRBV12-4 TGTGCCAGCAGTTTATTGTACAGGGACGGCACCGGGGAGCTGTTTTTT CASSLLYRDGTGELFF
TRBJ1-2 . . 13 TRBV9 TGTGCCAGCAGCTCAAGAGGTTTCTATGGCTACACCTTC CASSSRGFYGYTF
TRBJ1-2 few TRBD1 14 TRBV7-9 TGTGCCAGCAGCTTAGGACAGGGGAGGTATGGCTACACCTTC CASSLGQGRYGYTF
TRBJ1-4 . . 14 TRBV7-9 TGTGCCAGCAGCTTAAGGTGGAGGAATGAAAAACTGTTTTTT CASSLRWRNEKLFF
TRBJ1-5 few TRBD1 17 TRBV20-1 TGCAGTGCGCGAGGGGGACAGGGTGCGGGTAGCAATCAGCCCCAGCATTTT CSARGGQGAGSNQPQHF
TRBJ2-2 few TRBD2 14 TRBV2 TGTGCCAGCGTTTGGACTAGCGGATCCGGGGAGCTGTTTTTT CASVWTSGSGELFF
TRBJ2-3 . . 15 TRBV28 TGTGCCAGCAGTTCCTACAGGGCCAGCACAGATACGCAGTATTTT CASSSYRASTDTQYF
TRBJ1-6 . . 15 TRBV15 TGTGCCACCAGCACAAGACAGCCACCTAATTCACCCCTCCACTTT CATSTRQPPNSPLHF
TRBJ1-1 few . 13 TRBV5-1 TGCGCCAGCAGATACGGATCAAACACTGAAGCTTTCTTT CASRYGSNTEAFF
TRBJ2-5 . . 16 TRBV4-1 TGCGCCAGCAGCACACACCCGGTGGCAGTTGAAGAGACCCAGTACTTC CASSTHPVAVEETQYF
TRBJ2-3 . TRBD2 14 TRBV29-1 TGCAGCGGCGGGAGGGGATTGCGGCCAGATACGCAGTATTTT CSGGRGLRPDTQYF
TRBJ1-1 . . 15 TRBV6-5 TGTGCCAGCAGTTACATGGACATAGGAACCACTGAAGCTTTCTTT CASSYMDIGTTEAFF
TRBJ1-4 few . 14 TRBV15 TGTGCCACCAGCAGATCCGGGACATTCGGAAAACTGTTTTTT CATSRSGTFGKLFF